This T cell receptor beta chain was sequenced in a study of CD8+CD57+ T cells in acquired aplastic anemia (dated by TCRdb to 2016 to 2019). Broadly, across the study: Extracted DNA from sorted CD4+ and CD8+ cells averaged around 3.5 ug, ranging from roughly 0.17 to 27.4 ug. CD8+CD57+ expansion was defined as frequency above the mean frequency observed in healthy subjects.

General findings and caveats noted by the study authors: Between patients and healthy controls, no significant difference in CD8+ Simpson's diversity was found (P=0.060). Around 30 CD8+ CDR3 sequences were shared between patients and controls but appeared highly expressed in patients and within their immunodominant clones.

From the cysteine up to the phenylalanine, the CDR3 has a length of 16 residues. The kept DNA is CDR3 alone, 48 bases in frame from the first base. The germline V gene specifies KGHDR as CDR1 and SFDVKD as CDR2. Ends trimmed: V by 4 bases, J by 3 bases; bases unmatched to a gene: 9. This clonotype was detected ten times or more. Its specific antigen is unknown. No qualities accompany the bases; no much larger clone lies one base away. Genomic DNA served as template for TCR beta VDJ combination and CDR3 sequence profiling. TCR repertoire sequencing was run on an Illumina HiSeq 2000. The authors processed their data as follows. Repertoires were assessed using TRBV/TRBJ rearrangement plots, CDR3 size and DJ length profiles, and Simpson's diversity index. The immunodominant clone was defined as the most abundant DNA sequence in deep sequencing data. CDR3 amino acid sequences were checked for sharing between subjects and were compared against published repertoires and the VDJdb database. TCRdb applied fastp at Q25 and MiXCR to the public reads, then kept only in-frame beta chains. Identical CDR3 proteins give one entry, which carries the most common genes and DNA. Clone size and V and J calls follow TCRdb, not the original study. Here the sample has fewer than 200,000 distinct CDR3 sequences; more than 45% occur a single time. The ten largest account for about 1% of the sample.

The patients picked for sequencing were ones in whom flow cytometry had shown an expansion of CD8+CD57+ cells. All patients had severe acquired aplastic anemia diagnosed by International Study of Aplastic Anemia and Agranulocytosis and Camitta criteria. No therapy had been received by the patients at the time of blood sampling. In the study, sorted CD4+ and CD8+ blood T cells from patients with severe aplastic anemia and from healthy subjects underwent deep sequencing of TCR repertoires. In the USA, patient enrollment took place under clinicaltrials.gov protocols 00001620, 01623167, 00001397, 00071045, 00081523 and 00961064. Ficoll-Paque density gradient centrifugation was used to isolate peripheral blood mononuclear cells. Before DNA extraction, CD4+ and CD8+ T cells were sorted with FACS or magnetic beads.

The receptor was derived from a human donor with aplastic anemia. This sequence uses TRBV24-1 and TRBJ2-3; 7 bases in the junction line up with TRBD1. Sample: sorted CD4+, CD8+, or CD8+CD57+ T cells (not recorded which) from PBMCs. CDR3 loop: CATSDSDRAGTDTQYF. The DNA reads as follows: TGTGCCACCAGTGACTCCGACAGGGCCGGAACAGATACGCAGTATTTT.